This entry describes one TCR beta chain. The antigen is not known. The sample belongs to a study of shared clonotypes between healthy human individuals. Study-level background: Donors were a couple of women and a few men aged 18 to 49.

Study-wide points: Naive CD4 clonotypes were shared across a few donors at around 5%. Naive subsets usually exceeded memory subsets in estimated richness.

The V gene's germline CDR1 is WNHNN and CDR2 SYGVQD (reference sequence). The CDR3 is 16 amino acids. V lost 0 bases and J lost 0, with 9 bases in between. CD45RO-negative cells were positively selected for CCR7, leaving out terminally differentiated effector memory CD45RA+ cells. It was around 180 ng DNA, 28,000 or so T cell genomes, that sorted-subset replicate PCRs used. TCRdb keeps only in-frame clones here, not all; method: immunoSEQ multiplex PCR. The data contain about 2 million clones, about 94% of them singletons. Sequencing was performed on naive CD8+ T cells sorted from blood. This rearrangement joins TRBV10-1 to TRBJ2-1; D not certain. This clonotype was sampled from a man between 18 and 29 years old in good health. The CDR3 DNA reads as TGCGCCAGCAGTGAGTCCTACGCCAGCTCCTACAATGAGCAGTTCTTC. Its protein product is CASSESYASSYNEQFF.